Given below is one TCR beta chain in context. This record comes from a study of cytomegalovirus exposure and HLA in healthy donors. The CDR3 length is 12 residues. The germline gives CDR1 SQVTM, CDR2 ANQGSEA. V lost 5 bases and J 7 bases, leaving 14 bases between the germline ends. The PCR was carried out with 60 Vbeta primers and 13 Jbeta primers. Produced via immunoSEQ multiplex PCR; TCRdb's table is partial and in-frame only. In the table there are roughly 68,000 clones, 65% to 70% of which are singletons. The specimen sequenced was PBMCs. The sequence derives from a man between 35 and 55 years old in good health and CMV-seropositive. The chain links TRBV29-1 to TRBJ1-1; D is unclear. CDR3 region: CSVLDLAGEAFF. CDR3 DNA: TGCAGCGTTCTCGACTTGGCGGGTGAAGCTTTCTTT.